These 25 T cell receptor beta chains were sequenced from one sample in a study of CD8 T cells in ankylosing spondylitis. Findings and caveats of the study: A TCR beta motif of under ten highly homologous variants seemed to mark ankylosing spondylitis blood.

TCRdb used MiXCR to reprocess the 5' RACE reads, holding one entry per CDR3 protein. The sample records about 440,000 distinct CDR3 sequences, 17% being singletons. These receptors lack a known antigen. The source material was blood, either unsorted or a sorted T cell fraction (not recorded which). These receptors were taken from a male donor with ankylosing spondylitis.

The chain has TRBV5-1 and TRBJ2-7; 7 bases map to TRBD1. The CDR3 totals 16 residues. After removal of 3 bases from V and 2 bases from J, the junction contained 11 bases not matched to a gene. Per germline, CDR1 SGHRS and CDR2 YFSETQ. In DNA, the CDR3 is TGCGCCAGCAGCTGGGGCCCCACAGGGGCGGCCTACGAGCAGTACTTC. This gives the protein CASSWGPTGAAYEQYF. The whole variable domain, remainder taken from reference TRBV5-1 and TRBJ2-7, is KAGVTQTPRYLIKTRGQQVTLSCSPISGHRSVSWYQQTPGQGLQFLFEYFSETQRNKGNFPGRFSGRQFSNSRSEMNVSTLELGDSALYLCASSWGPTGAAYEQYFGPGTRLTVT.

This clonotype was recorded a few times. The chain employs TRBV29-1 and TRBJ2-1; D might be TRBD2 (6 bases). The germline V gene encodes CDR1 SQVTM and CDR2 ANQGSEA. The V gene lost 7 bases and the J gene lost 8 bases, with 15 bases spanning the gap. The CDR3 length is 12 residues. The CDR3 region has the DNA TGCAGCGCGAGCAGAGGAGGGGATGAGCAGTTCTTC. Translation: CSASRGGDEQFF.

This clonotype showed up many times. V gene TRBV12-3 or TRBV12-4 combines with J gene TRBJ2-2; tentatively, D is TRBD2 (5 bases). The CDR3 spans 15 residues. With 0 bases removed from V and 5 bases from J, the gap between germline ends came to 10 bases. DNA of the CDR3: TGTGCCAGCAGTTTAGCGGGAGTGGAGACCGGGGAGCTGTTTTTT. Protein product: CASSLAGVETGELFF.

The chain combines TRBV6-1 with TRBJ1-2, with D possibly TRBD1 on 6 matching bases. The CDR3 is 16 amino acids. Germline CDR1 and CDR2: MNHNS and SASEGT. Trimming removed 2 bases from V and 6 bases from J, with 19 bases in between. The CDR3 DNA follows: TGTGCCAGCAGTGAAAAGTGGCAGGGGAGGGCTAATGGCTACACCTTC. Encoded protein: CASSEKWQGRANGYTF.

The chain uses TRBV20-1 and TRBJ1-3; D is unclear. Germline CDR1 is DFQATT and CDR2 is SNEGSKA (reference sequence). V gave up 4 bases and J gave up 4 bases, with 5 bases separating them. This CDR3 is built from 11 residues. The CDR3 protein is CSATPGNTIYF. The CDR3 region has the DNA TGCAGTGCTACCCCCGGAAACACCATATATTTT.

The chain joins TRBV12-3 or TRBV12-4 to TRBJ2-2; TRBD1 might be the D (6 bases). This CDR3 has 15 residues. Trimming took off 8 bases at V and 6 bases at J, with 19 bases between the two ends. The CDR3, as DNA: TGTGCCAGCCACAGGGCGAGAGGAAGGGCCGGGGAGCTGTTTTTT. This sequence encodes CASHRARGRAGELFF.

V usage is TRBV21-1 and J usage is TRBJ2-1; no DNA check was done on the table's D call, TRBD2. TRBV21-1 is described as a pseudogene. This CDR3 has 15 residues. CDR3 residues: CASSIRLAANNEQFF. DNA of the CDR3: TGTGCCAGCAGCATACGACTAGCGGCCAACAATGAGCAGTTCTTC.

This clonotype was recorded many times. V and J are TRBV12-3 or TRBV12-4 and TRBJ2-2; possible D gene TRBD1, 6 bases. Between the trimmed V and J ends, which lost 5 bases and 3 bases, there was a span of 13 bases. The CDR3 covers 15 residues. The CDR3 nucleotides are TGTGCCAGCAGTGCCCGACAGGACTACACCGGGGAGCTGTTTTTT. It yields the protein CASSARQDYTGELFF.

This clonotype has at least ten counts. The rearrangement joins TRBV24-1 to TRBJ2-5, with D possibly TRBD1 on 6 matching bases. Germline V CDR1 and CDR2: KGHDR, SFDVKD. This CDR3 has 15 residues. V lost 4 bases, J lost 5 bases, and 16 bases lay in between. DNA of the CDR3: TGTGCCACCAGTGACCCTTCACAGGGACGGGAGACCCAGTACTTC. It translates to CATSDPSQGRETQYF.

This clonotype came up a few times. The V and J genes are TRBV9 and TRBJ2-5; 8 nucleotides agree with TRBD2. With V trimmed by 0 bases and J by 9 bases, 10 bases remained unmatched. This CDR3 has 15 residues. Germline V gene data show CDR1 as SGDLS and CDR2 as YYNGEE. The DNA for the CDR3 is TGTGCCAGCAGCGTAGGCAGCGCGGGGGGTCTGGCCCAGTACTTC. This codes for CASSVGSAGGLAQYF.

This clonotype was seen a handful of times. This sequence joins TRBV5-6 and TRBJ2-7, with a tentative D call TRBD1 (6 bases). The CDR3 is 15 residues long. V gave up 3 bases and J gave up 3 bases, with 16 bases separating them. Germline V lookup: CDR1 SGHDT, CDR2 YYEEEE. CDR3 region: CASSSQKQGIYEQYF. Here the CDR3 DNA reads TGTGCCAGCAGCTCACAAAAACAGGGAATCTACGAGCAGTACTTC.

This clonotype was counted between two and nine times. The genes are TRBV5-1 and TRBJ1-3; D unresolved. Germline CDR1 and CDR2: SGHRS and YFSETQ. V lost 3 bases and J lost 0, with 10 bases in between. The CDR3 has 15 residues. The chain's CDR3 is CASSSDGYSGNTIYF. Written as DNA, the CDR3 is TGCGCCAGCAGCTCTGACGGCTACTCTGGAAACACCATATATTTT.

The V gene is TRBV20-1, the J gene TRBJ2-5; tentative D call: TRBD1 (6 bases). Germline V gene lookup returns CDR1 DFQATT and CDR2 SNEGSKA (reference sequence). V gave up 6 bases and J gave up 1 base, with 15 bases separating them. The CDR3 loop spans 14 amino acids. The CDR3 here is CSALVGQTQETQYF. Written as DNA, the CDR3 is TGCAGTGCCCTGGTCGGACAGACCCAAGAGACCCAGTACTTC.

The chain carries TRBV4-2 and TRBJ1-1; D is perhaps TRBD1 (5 bases). CDR3 length: 14 residues. In germline, CDR1 is LGHNA, CDR2 YNFKEQ. V lost 0 bases and J lost 7, with 12 bases in between. Here the CDR3 DNA reads TGTGCCAGCAGCCAAGATAGACAGCCGCGTGAAGCTTTCTTT. Protein sequence: CASSQDRQPREAFF.

This chain joins TRBV9 and TRBJ2-7, with 11 bases that match TRBD2. CDR3 length: 15 amino acids. The V and J ends lost 0 bases and 8 bases, in that order; junction bases with no gene match: 7. Germline CDR1 is SGDLS and CDR2 is YYNGEE. DNA for the CDR3: TGTGCCAGCAGCGTAGGTGGACTAGCGGGCCCAAAGCAGTACTTC. Translating it yields CASSVGGLAGPKQYF. Drawing the rest from reference TRBV9 and TRBJ2-7, the complete variable domain is DSGVTQTPKHLITATGQRVTLRCSPRSGDLSVYWYQQSLDQGLQFLIQYYNGEERAKGNILERFSAQQFPDLHSELNLSSLELGDSALYFCASSVGGLAGPKQYFGPGTRLTVT.

This clonotype was detected only a few times. This sequence joins TRBV3-1 and TRBJ1-1; no firm D call. The ends were cut back, 5 bases at V and 4 bases at J, with 14 bases in the middle. The CDR3 length is 14 residues. Germline V gene lookup returns CDR1 LGHDT and CDR2 YNNKEL (reference sequence). Here the CDR3 reads CASSSGGAGTEAFF. In DNA, the CDR3 is TGTGCCAGCAGCTCCGGAGGCGCAGGCACTGAAGCTTTCTTT. Supplemented by reference TRBV3-1 and TRBJ1-1, the full variable domain reads DTAVSQTPKYLVTQMGNDKSIKCEQNLGHDTMYWYKQDSKKFLKIMFSYNNKELIINETVPNRFSPKSPDKAHLNLHINSLELGDSAVYFCASSSGGAGTEAFFGQGTRLTVV.

This clonotype has just a few counts. This chain connects TRBV3-1 to TRBJ2-4, with D perhaps given as TRBD1 or TRBD2 (5 bases each). The CDR3 spans 13 residues. Germline V gene data show CDR1 as LGHDT and CDR2 as YNNKEL (reference sequence). V dropped 2 bases and J dropped 7 bases, with 9 bases sitting between them. The CDR3, as DNA: TGTGCCAGCAGCCAATGGTGGGGGAACATTCAGTACTTC. This codes for CASSQWWGNIQYF.

This clonotype has just a few counts. V is TRBV20-1 and J is TRBJ2-2; 13 positions match TRBD2. This CDR3 has 18 amino acids. J was trimmed by 3 bases and V by 3 bases; bases with no gene match: 10. The germline gives CDR1 DFQATT, CDR2 SNEGSKA (reference sequence). This chain's CDR3 is CSASPGLAGWPYTGELFF. CDR3 nucleotides: TGCAGTGCTAGCCCGGGACTAGCGGGATGGCCGTACACCGGGGAGCTGTTTTTT.

This sequence joins TRBV15 and TRBJ2-1; 7 bases are a match to TRBD2. In germline, CDR1 is LNHNV, CDR2 YYDKDF (reference sequence). The CDR3 consists of 15 residues. Germline trimming cut 1 base from V and 2 bases from J; bases unmatched to any gene: 2. Here the CDR3 reads CATSRVAGAYNEQFF. The CDR3, as DNA: TGTGCCACCAGCAGAGTGGCGGGAGCCTACAATGAGCAGTTCTTC. Using reference TRBV15 and TRBJ2-1 for the parts outside the CDR3, the full variable domain is DAMVIQNPRYQVTQFGKPVTLSCSQTLNHNVMYWYQQKSSQAPKLLFHYYDKDFNNEADTPDNFQSRRPNTSFCFLDIRSPGLGDTAMYLCATSRVAGAYNEQFFGPGTRLTVL.

This clonotype was detected only a few times. The chain combines TRBV6-1 with TRBJ1-1, with no clear D. Germline V gene lookup returns CDR1 MNHNS and CDR2 SASEGT. The CDR3 runs to 14 residues. V lost 8 bases and J lost 5, with 18 bases in between. CDR3 bases: TGTGCCAGCCTTACCAGGACGGGGAGGACTGAAGCTTTCTTT. Its translation is CASLTRTGRTEAFF.

This clonotype was seen at least ten times. The rearrangement joins TRBV24-1 to TRBJ2-1; 8 nucleotides align to TRBD1. CDR1 and CDR2 (germline): KGHDR, SFDVKD. The J segment lost 7 bases and the V segment lost 9 bases, leaving 7 bases of the junction unmatched. The CDR3 length is 13 residues. CDR3 protein: CATAGTGRNEQFF. CDR3 bases: TGTGCCACCGCCGGGACAGGTCGGAATGAGCAGTTCTTC.

This clonotype appeared a few times. The chain is built from TRBV5-1 and TRBJ2-3, with TRBD2 identical over 7 bases. The V gene end was trimmed by 7 bases and the J gene end by 5 bases; junction bases not matched to a gene: 16. The germline CDR1 and CDR2 sequences are SGHRS and YFSETQ. This CDR3 contains 16 residues. This chain's CDR3 is CASEAYGGGPGDTQYF. The CDR3 bases are TGCGCCAGCGAGGCCTACGGGGGAGGGCCTGGAGATACGCAGTATTTT.

This clonotype has more than one count but fewer than ten. The chain carries TRBV29-1 and TRBJ2-1; the D is unclear. This CDR3 contains 11 residues. V was shortened by 7 bases and J by 8 bases, with 12 bases between the two germline ends. Germline CDR1 SQVTM, CDR2 ANQGSEA. Here the CDR3 DNA reads TGCAGCGCCACCTCCTGGGATGAGCAGTTCTTC. Translation gives CSATSWDEQFF.

The chain combines TRBV19 with TRBJ1-2; 9 bases are shared with TRBD1. This CDR3 is 14 amino acids long. V lost 7 bases, J lost 7 bases, and 10 bases stayed unmatched. Germline CDR1 is LNHDA and CDR2 is SQIVND (reference sequence). CDR3 loop: CASTRGDREAGYTF. The CDR3 DNA reads TGTGCCAGTACCCGGGGGGACAGGGAGGCTGGCTACACCTTC. Complete variable domain (other parts from reference TRBV19 and TRBJ1-2): DGGITQSPKYLFRKEGQNVTLSCEQNLNHDAMYWYRQDPGQGLRLIYYSQIVNDFQKGDIAEGYSVSREKKESFPLTVTSAQKNPTAFYLCASTRGDREAGYTFGSGTRLTVV.

This clonotype showed up just a few times. CDR3 sequence: CASTRGEGSGELFF. CDR3 nucleotides: TGTGCCAGCACCAGGGGAGAGGGGTCCGGGGAGCTGTTTTTT. This sequence joins TRBV3-1 and TRBJ2-2, with TRBD1 as a possible D gene (6 bases). CDR3 length: 14 amino acids. CDR1 LGHDT and CDR2 YNNKEL come from the germline V gene (reference sequence). Trimming cost V 7 bases and J 6 bases, with 15 bases left between them.